The next 8 T cell receptor beta chains were all read from a single sample in a study of blood T cell repertoires in COVID-19. This table comes from immunoSEQ multiplex PCR, and its TCRdb copy is limited to in-frame clones, with some not included. The sample lists about 150,000 clones, under 90% occurring once. Sequenced sample: peripheral blood. These receptors were taken from a woman older than 75 with active or convalescent COVID-19.

The rearrangement links TRBV11-2 to TRBJ1-3; D uncertain. The CDR3 spans 14 residues. Germline CDR1 SGHAT, CDR2 FQNNGV. V lost 3 bases and J lost 3, with 9 bases in between. CDR3 protein: CASSLHSGGNTIYF. The DNA for the CDR3 is TGTGCCAGCAGCTTGCATTCGGGTGGAAACACCATATATTTT.

The gene calls are TRBV5-1 and TRBJ2-7; a possible D gene is TRBD1 (7 bases). The CDR3 is 13 amino acids. Looked up from germline, CDR1 is SGHRS and CDR2 is YFSETQ. V dropped 4 bases and J dropped 8 bases, with 16 bases sitting between them. CDR3 sequence reads: CASSINRGGKQYF. In DNA form, the CDR3 reads TGCGCCAGCAGCATCAACAGGGGCGGGAAGCAGTACTTC.

This chain connects TRBV2 to TRBJ1-2; D not certain. Germline values: CDR1 SNHLY, CDR2 FYNNEI. Trimming pared 1 base from V and 8 bases from J, leaving 11 bases between. The CDR3 is 13 amino acids. The CDR3, as DNA: TGTGCCAGCAGTGAAGGCCCAGCGGGGGGCTACACCTTC. Protein product: CASSEGPAGGYTF.

The V call is TRBV28, the J call TRBJ2-5; D perhaps matches TRBD1 (5 bases). CDR3 length equals 14 residues. Germline CDR1 and CDR2: MDHEN and SYDVKM. The V gene lost 5 bases and the J gene lost 4 bases, with 14 bases spanning the gap. CDR3: CASSTGRWSETQYF. CDR3 nucleotides: TGTGCCAGCAGTACAGGACGGTGGTCAGAGACCCAGTACTTC.

The genes are TRBV5-1 and TRBJ1-1, with 10 nucleotides matching TRBD1. Germline V lookup: CDR1 SGHRS, CDR2 YFSETQ. The CDR3 contains 14 residues. J was trimmed by 1 base and V by 4 bases; bases with no gene match: 1. The CDR3 coding sequence is TGCGCCAGCAGCCGACAGGGGGCGAACACTGAAGCTTTCTTT. Translated: CASSRQGANTEAFF. The complete variable domain, with remaining parts taken from reference TRBV5-1 and TRBJ1-1, reads KAGVTQTPRYLIKTRGQQVTLSCSPISGHRSVSWYQQTPGQGLQFLFEYFSETQRNKGNFPGRFSGRQFSNSRSEMNVSTLELGDSALYLCASSRQGANTEAFFGQGTRLTVV.

The genes are TRBV5-1 and TRBJ1-2; a weak D match, TRBD1 (5 bases). CDR3 length equals 15 residues. Trimming pared 4 bases from V and 5 bases from J, leaving 18 bases between. Germline lookup yields CDR1 SGHRS and CDR2 YFSETQ. In DNA form, the CDR3 reads TGCGCCAGCAGCCCCCGACCCATTTCAGGGTATGGCTACACCTTC. Protein: CASSPRPISGYGYTF. Supplemented by reference TRBV5-1 and TRBJ1-2, the full variable domain reads KAGVTQTPRYLIKTRGQQVTLSCSPISGHRSVSWYQQTPGQGLQFLFEYFSETQRNKGNFPGRFSGRQFSNSRSEMNVSTLELGDSALYLCASSPRPISGYGYTFGSGTRLTVV.

This chain uses TRBV19 with TRBJ1-5; weak D call: TRBD1 (5 bases). This CDR3 has 14 residues. V was trimmed by 4 bases and J by 5 bases, leaving 12 bases between them. From germline, CDR1 is LNHDA and CDR2 SQIVND (reference sequence). The CDR3 loop is CASSNQGRHQPQHF. CDR3 sequence (DNA): TGTGCCAGTAGTAATCAGGGTCGCCATCAGCCCCAGCATTTT.

CDR3 loop: CASSSGPYTEAFF. The CDR3 coding sequence is TGTGCCAGCAGTAGCGGGCCTTACACTGAAGCTTTCTTT. The V call is TRBV28, the J call TRBJ1-1; D gene uncertain. Trimming shortened V by 5 bases and J by 3 bases, and 10 bases separated the two germline ends. This CDR3 region has 13 residues. Germline CDR1 and CDR2: MDHEN and SYDVKM. The full variable domain, its missing parts supplied by reference TRBV28 and TRBJ1-1, is DVKVTQSSRYLVKRTGEKVFLECVQDMDHENMFWYRQDPGLGLRLIYFSYDVKMKEKGDIPEGYSVSREKKERFSLILESASTNQTSMYLCASSSGPYTEAFFGQGTRLTVV.